These 25 T cell receptor beta chains share one sample of origin, sequenced in a study of cytomegalovirus exposure and HLA in healthy donors. PCR primers comprised 60 Vbeta and 13 Jbeta primers. TCRdb's copy holds only in-frame clones and misses some; the assay was immunoSEQ multiplex PCR. The sample has around 150,000 clones, 60% to 85% seen once. The sequencing sample was made of PBMCs. All receptors derive from a male donor in good health and CMV-seropositive.

This clone has just a few counts. This chain links TRBV4-3 with TRBJ2-7; the D is unclear. The CDR3 is made up of 14 amino acids. V was trimmed by 5 bases and J by 9 bases, leaving 20 bases between them. CDR1 and CDR2 from the germline V gene are LGHNA and YSLEER. CDR3: CASSSVVMGAWQYF. For the CDR3, the DNA is TGCGCCAGCAGCTCCGTAGTGATGGGCGCATGGCAGTACTTC.

The chain joins TRBV27 to TRBJ2-7; D perhaps matches TRBD2 (5 bases). Trimming shortened V by 5 bases and J by 3 bases, and 14 bases separated the two germline ends. This CDR3 comprises 14 residues. Germline values: CDR1 MNHEY, CDR2 SMNVEV (reference sequence). CDR3 loop: CASSPSPLNYEQYF. The CDR3 DNA reads as TGTGCCAGCAGTCCTAGCCCGCTGAACTACGAGCAGTACTTC.

V is TRBV21-1 and J is TRBJ1-1; no DNA check was done on the table's D call, TRBD1. TRBV21-1 is a listed pseudogene. The CDR3 is 19 amino acids. The CDR3 here is CASSIRADRGRGSGTEAFF. CDR3 DNA sequence: TGTGCCAGCAGCATAAGGGCAGACAGGGGACGTGGTTCGGGCACTGAAGCTTTCTTT.

The V gene is TRBV21-1, the J gene TRBJ2-7; whether TRBD1, the table's D call, matches the DNA was not checked. TRBV21-1 is recorded as a pseudogene. This CDR3 comprises 14 residues. This CDR3 is CASSKLAGPYEQYF. The CDR3 bases are TGTGCCAGCAGCAAATTGGCAGGTCCCTACGAGCAGTACTTC.

J is TRBJ1-2 and V is TRBV7-3, with D perhaps matching TRBD1 (6 bases). The V end lost 7 bases, the J end lost 2 bases, and 14 bases lay between the germline ends. Looked up from germline, CDR1 is SGHTA and CDR2 is FQGTGA. The length of the CDR3 is 14 residues. CDR3 nucleotide sequence: TGTGCCAGCACCGGACAGTCCGGGAACTATGGCTACACCTTC. Protein: CASTGQSGNYGYTF.

The V gene is TRBV2, the J gene TRBJ2-6, with D possibly being TRBD2 (5 bases). With 4 bases removed from V and 4 bases from J, the gap between germline ends came to 11 bases. This CDR3 spans 15 amino acids. Germline V gives CDR1 SNHLY, CDR2 FYNNEI. CDR3 loop: CASSVEGTGANVLTF. DNA for the CDR3: TGTGCCAGCAGTGTAGAGGGAACCGGGGCCAACGTCCTGACTTTC.

This clone was recorded only once. The rearrangement links TRBV9 to TRBJ2-2, with D perhaps TRBD2 (5 bases). Per germline, CDR1 SGDLS and CDR2 YYNGEE. V shed 1 base and J shed 0 bases, with 10 bases lying between them. CDR3 size: 16 residues. The CDR3 reads CASSVSEGSNTGELFF. The CDR3 nucleotides read TGTGCCAGCAGCGTATCTGAGGGATCGAACACCGGGGAGCTGTTTTTT.

On this clone: Additional DNA sequences in this sample encode the identical CDR3. The gene calls are TRBV29-1 and TRBJ1-4; D is perhaps TRBD1 (6 bases). CDR1 and CDR2 from the germline V gene are SQVTM and ANQGSEA. CDR3 size: 15 residues. V lost 1 base and J lost 4, with 13 bases in between. CDR3: CSVEAGQPFNEKLFF. CDR3 bases: TGCAGCGTTGAAGCAGGACAGCCTTTTAATGAAAAACTGTTTTTT.

V and J are TRBV5-1 and TRBJ2-3; 8 bases agree with TRBD2. The CDR3 loop spans 17 amino acids. V dropped 4 bases and J dropped 1; count of bases not matched to a gene: 11. From germline, CDR1 is SGHRS and CDR2 YFSETQ. Here the CDR3 reads CASSPYRGGPRTDTQYF. CDR3 nucleotides: TGCGCCAGCAGCCCCTACCGCGGGGGGCCCCGCACAGATACGCAGTATTTT.

CDR3 protein: CASSPSLSYNEQFF. In DNA form, the CDR3 reads TGTGCCAGCTCACCGTCCTTATCCTACAATGAGCAGTTCTTC. The rearrangement joins TRBV18 to TRBJ2-1, with unresolved D. The CDR3 contains 14 residues. The germline V and J ends were trimmed by 3 bases and 1 base, with 7 bases remaining between them. Germline lookup yields CDR1 KGHSH and CDR2 LQKENI.

This clone was detected once. This rearrangement joins TRBV6-5 to TRBJ1-2; D is uncertain. V gave up 3 bases and J gave up 0 bases, with 8 bases separating them. The length of the CDR3 is 14 residues. Germline V gene sequence: CDR1 MNHEY, CDR2 SVGAGI. CDR3 sequence reads: CASSYLPANYGYTF. CDR3 in DNA: TGTGCCAGCAGTTATCTACCGGCTAACTATGGCTACACCTTC.

This clone was observed a few times. The chain has TRBV7-2 and TRBJ1-1; D may be TRBD1 (6 bases). Trimming pared 5 bases from V and 3 bases from J, leaving 16 bases between. The CDR3 spans 15 residues. The germline CDR1 and CDR2 sequences are SGHTA and FQGNSA. CDR3: CASSPRGPADTEAFF. DNA for the CDR3: TGTGCCAGCAGCCCCAGGGGCCCGGCGGACACTGAAGCTTTCTTT. Supplemented by reference TRBV7-2 and TRBJ1-1, the full variable domain reads GAGVSQSPSNKVTEKGKDVELRCDPISGHTALYWYRQSLGQGLEFLIYFQGNSAPDKSGLPSDRFSAERTGGSVSTLTIQRTQQEDSAVYLCASSPRGPADTEAFFGQGTRLTVV.

V gene TRBV9 combines with J gene TRBJ1-1, with 7 bases lining up with TRBD1. Per germline, CDR1 SGDLS and CDR2 YYNGEE. The CDR3 has 17 residues. V shed 0 bases and J 0 bases; nucleotides not matched to a gene: 8. CDR3 protein: CASSVGDRRIMNTEAFF. The DNA of the CDR3 is TGTGCCAGCAGCGTAGGGGACAGAAGGATAATGAACACTGAAGCTTTCTTT.

This chain links TRBV7-6 with TRBJ1-1; D gene uncertain. Germline CDR1 is SGHVS and CDR2 is FNYEAQ. CDR3 length: 15 residues. With 5 bases removed from V and 1 base from J, the gap between germline ends came to 14 bases. As DNA, the CDR3 is TGTGCCAGCAGCAAAAGCGGGTGGACGAACACTGAAGCTTTCTTT. Its protein product is CASSKSGWTNTEAFF.

Here the CDR3 reads CATGKGQVYTEAFF. The CDR3 nucleotides read TGTGCCACGGGGAAGGGACAGGTGTACACTGAAGCTTTCTTT. The chain joins TRBV2 to TRBJ1-1; TRBD1 aligns across 8 bases. The germline gives CDR1 SNHLY, CDR2 FYNNEI. The J segment lost 3 bases and the V segment lost 10 bases, leaving 10 bases of the junction unmatched. The CDR3 runs 14 residues. The full variable domain, in which reference TRBV2 and TRBJ1-1 provide the parts outside the CDR3, is EPEVTQTPSHQVTQMGQEVILRCVPISNHLYFYWYRQILGQKVEFLVSFYNNEISEKSEIFDDQFSVERPDGSNFTLKIRSTKLEDSAMYFCATGKGQVYTEAFFGQGTRLTVV.

The chain combines TRBV5-1 with TRBJ1-2; TRBD1 aligns across 7 bases. CDR1 and CDR2 (germline): SGHRS, YFSETQ. The CDR3 is made up of 14 amino acids. V was clipped by 0 bases and J by 7 bases; unmatched bases: 6. CDR3 DNA: TGCGCCAGCAGCTTGGCCATGAGGGGGCTTGGCTACACCTTC. This translates into CASSLAMRGLGYTF.

This clone was seen once. The rearrangement uses TRBV6-9 and TRBJ1-5, with D perhaps matching TRBD1 (6 bases). V lost 8 bases to trimming and J lost 4 bases, with 21 bases between them. The germline gives CDR1 MNHGY, CDR2 SVAAGI. The CDR3 is 16 amino acids. CDR3 coding DNA: TGTGCCAGCGGGCTCGGGGCGGACAGATCAAATCAGCCCCAGCATTTT. Its protein product is CASGLGADRSNQPQHF.

This clone occurred once. CDR3 sequence (DNA): TGCGCCAGCAGCCAAGGGCAGGGGGTATCCTACGAGCAGTACTTC. This codes for CASSQGQGVSYEQYF. This rearrangement joins TRBV4-1 to TRBJ2-7, with 7 bases fitting TRBD1. V dropped 1 base and J dropped 1; count of bases not matched to a gene: 4. Looked up from germline, CDR1 is MGHRA and CDR2 is YSYEKL. The CDR3 has 15 amino acids.

V is TRBV29-1 and J is TRBJ2-5; no firm D call. The CDR3 covers 11 residues. V was shortened by 4 bases and J by 4 bases, with 7 bases between the two germline ends. Germline assignment: CDR1 SQVTM and CDR2 ANQGSEA. In nucleotides, the CDR3 is TGCAGCGTTGGGTACACAGAGACCCAGTACTTC. Its translation: CSVGYTETQYF.

V and J are TRBV27 and TRBJ2-7; 9 bases are a match to TRBD2. CDR3 length equals 16 residues. The ends lost 3 bases at V and 5 bases at J; junction bases unmatched: 11. Germline V gene lookup returns CDR1 MNHEY and CDR2 SMNVEV (reference sequence). As DNA, the CDR3 is TGTGCCAGCAGTTTTGGTTGGCGGGGGGGCTACGACGAGCAGTACTTC. Translating it yields CASSFGWRGGYDEQYF.

The chain employs TRBV6-6 and TRBJ1-1, with no clear D. With 2 bases removed from V and 4 bases from J, the gap between germline ends came to 17 bases. Germline V lookup: CDR1 MNHNY, CDR2 SVGAGI (reference sequence). This CDR3 has 16 amino acids. The chain's CDR3 is CASSYAPGRRGTEAFF. The DNA for the CDR3 is TGTGCCAGCAGTTACGCCCCCGGGCGTCGGGGCACTGAAGCTTTCTTT.

The rearrangement links TRBV9 to TRBJ1-2; 9 bases are a match to TRBD1. The CDR3 extends over 14 amino acids. Germline trimming cut 3 bases from V and 8 bases from J; bases unmatched to any gene: 8. In germline, CDR1 is SGDLS, CDR2 YYNGEE. The CDR3 sequence is CASSGRTGDGGYTF. The CDR3 region has the DNA TGTGCCAGCAGCGGACGGACAGGGGACGGCGGCTACACCTTC.

The chain employs TRBV4-1 and TRBJ1-2; tentative D call: TRBD1 (5 bases). The V gene's germline CDR1 is MGHRA and CDR2 YSYEKL. The CDR3 loop spans 14 amino acids. Trimming cost V 4 bases and J 5 bases, with 14 bases left between them. In DNA form, the CDR3 reads TGCGCCAGCAGCCCTACCCTGGGGGGGTATGGCTACACCTTC. This translates into CASSPTLGGYGYTF.

On this clone itself: This sample also contains other DNA sequences that code for the same CDR3. CDR3 coding DNA: TGTGCCATCAGTGACCAGTTACAGGGGGCGTCTGGCTACACCTTC. Translation gives CAISDQLQGASGYTF. The chain is built from TRBV10-3 and TRBJ1-2; 9 bases agree with TRBD1. The junction had 9 bases not matched to a gene; V was cut back by 3 bases and J by 7 bases. The CDR3 runs 15 residues. Germline-derived CDR1 and CDR2 are ENHRY and SYGVKD.

The CDR3 DNA is TGTGCCAGCACCCCTGGACTAGCGGGGGCCTACACCGGGGAGCTGTTTTTT. It yields the protein CASTPGLAGAYTGELFF. The chain is built from TRBV5-4 and TRBJ2-2; TRBD2 agrees at 13 bases. Germline V gene data show CDR1 as SGHNT and CDR2 as YYREEE (reference sequence). The CDR3 length is 17 residues. J was trimmed by 3 bases and V by 6 bases; bases with no gene match: 8.